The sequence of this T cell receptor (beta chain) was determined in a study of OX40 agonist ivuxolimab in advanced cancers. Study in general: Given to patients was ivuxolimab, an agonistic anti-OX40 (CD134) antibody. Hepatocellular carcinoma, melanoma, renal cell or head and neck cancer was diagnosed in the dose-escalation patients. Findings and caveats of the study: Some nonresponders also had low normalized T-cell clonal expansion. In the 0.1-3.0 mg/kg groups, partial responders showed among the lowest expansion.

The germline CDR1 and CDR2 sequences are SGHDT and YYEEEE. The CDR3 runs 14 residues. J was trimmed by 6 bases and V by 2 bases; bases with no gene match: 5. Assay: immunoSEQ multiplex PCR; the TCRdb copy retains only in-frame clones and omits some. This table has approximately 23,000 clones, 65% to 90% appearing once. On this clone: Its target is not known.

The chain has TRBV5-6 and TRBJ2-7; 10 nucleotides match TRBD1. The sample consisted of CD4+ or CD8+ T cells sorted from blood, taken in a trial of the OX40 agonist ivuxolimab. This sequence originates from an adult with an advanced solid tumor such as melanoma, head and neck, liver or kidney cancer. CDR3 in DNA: TGTGCCAGCAGCTTTGGGACAGGGGAGGCCGAGCAGTACTTC. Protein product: CASSFGTGEAEQYF.